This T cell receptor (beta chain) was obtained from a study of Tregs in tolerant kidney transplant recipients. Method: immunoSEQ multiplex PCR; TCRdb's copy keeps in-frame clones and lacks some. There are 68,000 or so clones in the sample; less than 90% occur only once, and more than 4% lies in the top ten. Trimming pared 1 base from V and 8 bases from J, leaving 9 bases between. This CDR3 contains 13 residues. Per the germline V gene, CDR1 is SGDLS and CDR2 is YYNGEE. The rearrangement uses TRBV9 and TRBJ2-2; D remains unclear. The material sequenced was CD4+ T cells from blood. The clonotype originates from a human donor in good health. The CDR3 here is CASSVLGWGELFF. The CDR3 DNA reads TGTGCCAGCAGCGTACTAGGCTGGGGGGAGCTGTTTTTT.